Listed here is a single T cell receptor (beta chain). Antigen: not known. The RNA input was about 0.5 to 1 ug, and it was reverse transcribed with random hexamers. TCRdb processed the immunoSEQ multiplex PCR reads anew with MiXCR; each CDR3 protein has one entry. The sample yields approximately 180,000 distinct CDR3 sequences, roughly 94% seen once. This record belongs to a study of CD8 T cells in Susac syndrome. Whole-study context: When blood was drawn, patients with Susac syndrome were on intravenous immunoglobulin alone, on corticosteroids, or therapy-naive. Study-level findings and limits: The relatively small number of individuals in the TCR sequencing and HLA analysis was acknowledged by the study.

Sequencing of TCR beta covered CD8+ and CD4+ T cells obtained from blood. As judged by recently defined diagnostic criteria, patients with Susac syndrome had definite or probable disease. Trimming took off 6 bases at V and 3 bases at J, with 17 bases between the two ends. CDR1 and CDR2 (germline): LNHDA, SQIVND (reference sequence). The CDR3 is made up of 15 amino acids. This clonotype was obtained from a human donor with Susac syndrome. The chain links TRBV19 to TRBJ1-1; D might be TRBD1 (5 bases). The source material was CD4+ T cells from PBMCs. The CDR3 sequence is CASRSPPGRDTEAFF. CDR3 coding DNA: TGTGCCAGTAGGTCACCCCCAGGGAGGGACACTGAAGCTTTCTTT.